The 19 T cell receptor beta chains given below trace back to one sample, sequenced in a study of OX40 agonist ivuxolimab in advanced cancers. TCRdb's copy holds only in-frame clones and misses some; the assay was immunoSEQ multiplex PCR. The sample contains tens of thousands of clones, 82% of which appear only once. The sequencing here drew on CD4+ or CD8+ T cells sorted from blood, taken in a trial of the OX40 agonist ivuxolimab. The receptors were gathered from an adult with an advanced solid tumor such as melanoma, head and neck, liver or kidney cancer.

The rearrangement joins TRBV28 to TRBJ2-3; D perhaps matches TRBD2 (6 bases). CDR1 is MDHEN and CDR2 is SYDVKM in the germline V gene. The CDR3 extends over 17 amino acids. V was cut by 7 bases and J by 0 bases, with 20 bases left in between. Here the CDR3 DNA reads TGTGCCAGCACCGCCCGCCCCGGGACTTCGAGCACAGATACGCAGTATTTT. This translates into CASTARPGTSSTDTQYF. The variable domain in full, completed from reference TRBV28 and TRBJ2-3, reads DVKVTQSSRYLVKRTGEKVFLECVQDMDHENMFWYRQDPGLGLRLIYFSYDVKMKEKGDIPEGYSVSREKKERFSLILESASTNQTSMYLCASTARPGTSSTDTQYFGPGTRLTVL.

The chain has TRBV7-9 and TRBJ2-3; D not resolved. V was shortened by 0 bases and J by 5 bases, with 6 bases between the two germline ends. Germline V lookup: CDR1 SEHNR, CDR2 FQNEAQ (reference sequence). The CDR3 has 13 amino acids. The CDR3 DNA follows: TGTGCCAGCAGCTTAGCGAGGCTAGATACGCAGTATTTT. Translated, it gives CASSLARLDTQYF.

The DNA of the CDR3 is TGTGCCAGCAGCCCGCAGGGGGTTTCTCCAAAGCAGTACTTC. Translating it yields CASSPQGVSPKQYF. The J gene is TRBJ2-7, the V gene TRBV7-2; TRBD1 aligns across 7 bases. The germline V gene has CDR1 SGHTA and CDR2 FQGNSA. Trimming removed 5 bases from V and 8 bases from J; junction bases left unmatched: 12. The CDR3 spans 14 residues. The variable domain in full, with the rest retrieved from reference TRBV7-2 and TRBJ2-7, is GAGVSQSPSNKVTEKGKDVELRCDPISGHTALYWYRQSLGQGLEFLIYFQGNSAPDKSGLPSDRFSAERTGGSVSTLTIQRTQQEDSAVYLCASSPQGVSPKQYFGPGTRLTVT.

J is TRBJ2-7 and V is TRBV5-1; D is possibly TRBD1 or TRBD2 (6 bases each). CDR3 length equals 15 residues. CDR1 is SGHRS, CDR2 YFSETQ, per germline. V was shortened by 7 bases and J by 0 bases, with 17 bases between the two germline ends. The CDR3: CASALDGGFSYEQYF. CDR3 nucleotides: TGCGCCAGCGCTCTCGACGGGGGCTTCTCCTACGAGCAGTACTTC.

The chain couples TRBV6-5 to TRBJ1-1, with D unresolved. Germline CDR1 MNHEY, CDR2 SVGAGI. V was clipped by 8 bases and J by 3 bases, with 13 bases between them. The CDR3 contains 13 residues. The CDR3 DNA reads TGTGCCAGCCGGTTTAGGGTTGACACTGAAGCTTTCTTT. This codes for CASRFRVDTEAFF.

The CDR3 loop reads CASSQHLYGYTF. CDR3 in DNA: TGTGCCAGCAGCCAACACCTCTATGGCTACACCTTC. The rearrangement links TRBV14 to TRBJ1-2; D gene uncertain. Germline CDR1 and CDR2: SGHDN and FVKESK. This CDR3 comprises 12 residues. V lost 2 bases to trimming and J lost 4 bases, with 5 bases between them.

The chain links TRBV6-1 to TRBJ2-1; unclear D gene. V lost 11 bases to trimming and J lost 4 bases, with 15 bases between them. CDR1 is MNHNS, CDR2 SASEGT, per germline. There are 13 residues in the CDR3. The CDR3 DNA follows: TGTGCCGGAAGGGAAGGCGGTTACAATGAGCAGTTCTTC. The encoded protein is CAGREGGYNEQFF.

In this sample, this clone turned up once. The rearrangement uses TRBV19 and TRBJ2-3; possibly TRBD1 or TRBD2 for D (5 bases each). The germline V and J ends were trimmed by 6 bases and 3 bases, with 13 bases remaining between them. The germline CDR1 and CDR2 sequences are LNHDA and SQIVND (reference sequence). CDR3 length: 14 residues. CDR3: CASSLGRDTDTQYF. The DNA of the CDR3 is TGTGCCAGTAGCTTGGGACGAGATACAGATACGCAGTATTTT.

The rearrangement links TRBV7-9 to TRBJ2-3, with no clear D. Germline values: CDR1 SEHNR, CDR2 FQNEAQ (reference sequence). The CDR3 covers 11 residues. V was trimmed by 2 bases and J by 5 bases, leaving 2 bases between them. CDR3: CASSLQDTQYF. CDR3 bases: TGTGCCAGCAGCTTACAAGATACGCAGTATTTT. Using reference TRBV7-9 and TRBJ2-3 for the parts outside the CDR3, the full variable domain is DTGVSQNPRHKITKRGQNVTFRCDPISEHNRLYWYRQTLGQGPEFLTYFQNEAQLEKSRLLSDRFSAERPKGSFSTLEIQRTEQGDSAMYLCASSLQDTQYFGPGTRLTVL.

The rearrangement uses TRBV6-4 and TRBJ2-1; 15 nucleotides line up with TRBD2. The CDR3 totals 13 residues. Germline CDR1 MRHNA, CDR2 SNTAGT. With 8 bases clipped from V and 13 bases from J, the junction kept 6 bases outside the gene matches. The CDR3 nucleotides read TGTGCCAGCGGACTAGCGGGAGGGACACCACAGTTCTTC. Its translation is CASGLAGGTPQFF.

The table lists this clone with a few counts. The junction departs from the called germline gene at one end, perhaps through a read error. This rearrangement joins TRBV5-1 to TRBJ1-2; D unresolved. The CDR3 runs to 13 residues. CDR1 SGHRS and CDR2 YFSETQ come from the germline V gene. CDR3 sequence reads: CTSSLNGERGYTF. DNA of the CDR3: TGCACCAGCAGCTTGAACGGGGAGAGGGGCTACACCTTC.

CDR3 DNA: TGTGCCAGCAGCTTAGCGGGGACAGGGGAGGAAAAACTGTTTTTT. Encoded protein: CASSLAGTGEEKLFF. This chain connects TRBV7-8 to TRBJ1-4, with 10 bases identical to TRBD1. The V and J ends lost 0 bases and 8 bases, in that order; junction bases with no gene match: 3. The CDR3 consists of 15 residues. Germline CDR1 reads SGHVS; CDR2 reads FQNEAQ.

The chain combines TRBV5-4 with TRBJ2-2; no reliable D call. V lost 0 bases, J lost 1 base, and 4 bases lay in between. This CDR3 spans 14 amino acids. CDR1 and CDR2 from the germline V gene are SGHNT and YYREEE (reference sequence). CDR3 amino acids: CASSLVQNTGELFF. In DNA form, the CDR3 reads TGTGCCAGCAGCTTGGTACAGAACACCGGGGAGCTGTTTTTT.

The table lists this clone with a few counts. This rearrangement joins TRBV2 to TRBJ2-5, with 7 bases matching TRBD1. The CDR3 consists of 15 residues. The V gene's germline CDR1 is SNHLY and CDR2 FYNNEI. Trimming removed 4 bases from V and 5 bases from J; junction bases left unmatched: 10. In DNA form, the CDR3 reads TGTGCCAGCAGTGTGACAGGGTGGCTGGGGGAGACCCAGTACTTC. The encoded protein is CASSVTGWLGETQYF. The full variable domain, rest sourced from reference TRBV2 and TRBJ2-5, is EPEVTQTPSHQVTQMGQEVILRCVPISNHLYFYWYRQILGQKVEFLVSFYNNEISEKSEIFDDQFSVERPDGSNFTLKIRSTKLEDSAMYFCASSVTGWLGETQYFGPGTRLLVL.

J is TRBJ2-5 and V is TRBV5-1; TRBD2 aligns across 7 bases. The CDR3 sequence is 13 residues long. After removal of 4 bases from V and 2 bases from J, the junction contained 2 bases not matched to a gene. The germline V gene encodes CDR1 SGHRS and CDR2 YFSETQ. For the CDR3, the DNA is TGCGCCAGCAGCCGGACTAGGCAAGAGACCCAGTACTTC. Its translation is CASSRTRQETQYF.

The chain carries TRBV19 and TRBJ2-2; 7 bases fit TRBD1. The CDR3 runs to 13 residues. The V segment lost 4 bases and the J segment 6 bases; nucleotides outside the gene matches: 2. In germline, CDR1 is LNHDA, CDR2 SQIVND (reference sequence). The CDR3 nucleotides read TGTGCCAGTAGTACCCAGGGGGCCGGGGAGCTGTTTTTT. This encodes CASSTQGAGELFF.

The chain joins TRBV28 to TRBJ2-7; D remains ambiguous. The V and J ends lost 6 bases and 2 bases respectively, with 14 bases between them. From germline, CDR1 is MDHEN and CDR2 SYDVKM. The CDR3 totals 14 residues. The CDR3 region has the DNA TGTGCCAGCAGCAAGACCAACAACCCCTACGAGCAGTACTTC. Protein sequence: CASSKTNNPYEQYF. Full variable domain (outside the CDR3, taken from reference TRBV28 and TRBJ2-7): DVKVTQSSRYLVKRTGEKVFLECVQDMDHENMFWYRQDPGLGLRLIYFSYDVKMKEKGDIPEGYSVSREKKERFSLILESASTNQTSMYLCASSKTNNPYEQYFGPGTRLTVT.

This clone occurred a few times. The same CDR3 is also encoded by other DNA sequences in this sample. The genes are TRBV5-1 and TRBJ1-1; unclear D gene. V dropped 0 bases and J dropped 0 bases, with 3 bases sitting between them. The CDR3 is 13 residues long. The germline CDR1 and CDR2 sequences are SGHRS and YFSETQ. CDR3 loop: CASSLEVNTEAFF. The CDR3 DNA sequence: TGCGCCAGCAGCTTGGAGGTGAACACTGAAGCTTTCTTT. The full variable domain, with the rest looked up from reference TRBV5-1 and TRBJ1-1, is KAGVTQTPRYLIKTRGQQVTLSCSPISGHRSVSWYQQTPGQGLQFLFEYFSETQRNKGNFPGRFSGRQFSNSRSEMNVSTLELGDSALYLCASSLEVNTEAFFGQGTRLTVV.

The V gene is TRBV5-1, the J gene TRBJ1-2, with TRBD1 identical over 7 bases. The ends lost 0 bases at V and 8 bases at J; junction bases unmatched: 10. This CDR3 spans 15 amino acids. CDR1 and CDR2 from the germline V gene are SGHRS and YFSETQ. The CDR3 coding sequence is TGCGCCAGCAGCTTGGGGACAGGTGAATTCAAGGGCTACACCTTC. Translation gives CASSLGTGEFKGYTF.